The text below deals with one T cell receptor beta chain. Its antigen is unknown. CDR3 size: 12 residues. From germline, CDR1 is SGHNT and CDR2 YENEEA. This record belongs to a study of blood T cells in healthy people across ages. Turning to the study itself: Template-switching capture recovered about one barcoded beta molecule per two T cells. Broader study findings: The study found more naive CD4+ cells and higher diversity in long-lived than aged donors.

A sample-barcoded 5' primer and a J-beta primer mix were used in a second PCR of about 7 to 12 cycles. MiXCR, applied by TCRdb to the 5' RACE reads, yields one record per CDR3 protein. Of some 1,500,000 distinct CDR3 sequences listed, approximately 42% are singletons. Each donor was a healthy Caucasian individual from Russia, aged 6 to 90. The authors extracted at least 6 micrograms of total RNA per sample. The sequenced material came from blood. This TCR was sampled from a woman aged 18-30 years in good health. The J gene is TRBJ2-4, the V gene TRBV11-3; D ambiguous. The last part of the DNA fits TRBJ2-5 better; the J call may be wrong. The CDR3 spells CASIPPQETQYF. CDR3 sequence (DNA): TGTGCCAGCATCCCTCCTCAAGAGACCCAGTACTTC.